The 32 T cell receptor beta chains given below trace back to one sample, sequenced in a study of T cells in Graves' hyperthyroidism and ophthalmopathy. What was amplified from RNA transcripts were TCR beta CDR3 regions. The HTBI primer set served for first-round RT-PCR of the TCR CDR3. TCRdb independently ran MiXCR on the multiplex PCR reads; one entry per CDR3 protein. The sample consists of around 480,000 distinct CDR3 sequences, 13% to 15% of them appearing once. Sequencing input: blood. These TCRs come from a woman in her late teens or twenties with Graves' hyperthyroidism.

This clonotype was seen at least ten times. This chain links TRBV2 with TRBJ1-1; a weak D match, TRBD1 (6 bases). CDR3 length: 13 residues. Looked up from germline, CDR1 is SNHLY and CDR2 is FYNNEI. The ends were cut back, 7 bases at V and 1 base at J, with 10 bases in the middle. The CDR3 protein is CASNRDKNTEAFF. The CDR3 DNA reads TGTGCCAGCAACCGGGACAAGAACACTGAAGCTTTCTTT.

This clonotype was counted many times. The genes are TRBV28 and TRBJ1-3; tentatively, D is TRBD1 (5 bases). This CDR3 is 16 amino acids long. V was clipped by 5 bases and J by 0 bases, with 14 bases between them. Germline V gene data show CDR1 as MDHEN and CDR2 as SYDVKM. CDR3 protein: CASSRGVSSSGNTIYF. DNA of the CDR3: TGTGCCAGCAGTCGAGGGGTCTCGAGCTCTGGAAACACCATATATTTT.

Here the CDR3 DNA reads TGTGCCACCAGTGATTTCGAGCGGAGTTCCTACAATGAGCAGTTCTTC. Amino acid sequence: CATSDFERSSYNEQFF. This sequence joins TRBV24-1 and TRBJ2-1, with D tentatively TRBD2 (5 bases). CDR1 and CDR2 (germline): KGHDR, SFDVKD. The CDR3 has 16 amino acids. Trimming stripped 1 base from V and 1 base from J, with 10 bases between.

This clonotype was detected many times. This chain connects TRBV6-2 or TRBV6-3 to TRBJ1-5; D ambiguous. The CDR3 has 16 residues. The ends were cut back, 0 bases at V and 5 bases at J, with 14 bases in the middle. CDR1 is MNHEY, CDR2 SVGEGT, per germline. The CDR3 bases are TGTGCCAGCAGTTACTCGAATATCCATCCCGATCAGCCCCAGCATTTT. Residues: CASSYSNIHPDQPQHF.

This clonotype has a handful of counts. V and J are TRBV3-1 and TRBJ2-1; TRBD1 or TRBD2 may be the D gene (6 bases each). V was trimmed by 0 bases and J by 4 bases, leaving 16 bases between them. The CDR3 is 17 residues long. The germline CDR1 and CDR2 sequences are LGHDT and YNNKEL (reference sequence). DNA for the CDR3: TGTGCCAGCAGCCAAGAGTGGGGGGCAGTAGGATACAATGAGCAGTTCTTC. It translates to CASSQEWGAVGYNEQFF.

This sequence joins TRBV5-4 and TRBJ1-5; D unclear. Looked up from germline, CDR1 is SGHNT and CDR2 is YYREEE (reference sequence). The CDR3 runs 12 residues. The V end was cut by 7 bases, the J end by 0 bases, with 5 bases between. CDR3: CASVNSNQPQHF. In DNA form, the CDR3 reads TGTGCCAGCGTTAATAGCAATCAGCCCCAGCATTTT. The entire variable domain, with the rest obtained from reference TRBV5-4 and TRBJ1-5, is as follows: ETGVTQSPTHLIKTRGQQVTLRCSSQSGHNTVSWYQQALGQGPQFIFQYYREEENGRGNFPPRFSGLQFPNYSSELNVNALELDDSALYLCASVNSNQPQHFGDGTRLSIL.

This clonotype occurred once. V gene TRBV19 combines with J gene TRBJ2-7; 10 nucleotides match TRBD2. CDR1 and CDR2 from the germline V gene are LNHDA and SQIVND (reference sequence). V was pared by 1 base and J by 0 bases, with 9 bases of the junction left unmatched. The CDR3 spans 18 residues. CDR3 amino acids: CASSIGTSGPGGSYEQYV. CDR3 bases: TGTGCCAGTAGTATAGGGACTAGCGGACCCGGGGGCTCCTACGAGCAGTACGTC.

The sample holds many counts of this clonotype. The chain couples TRBV11-2 to TRBJ1-2; 7 nucleotides agree with TRBD1. The V gene's germline CDR1 is SGHAT and CDR2 FQNNGV. The trim removed 5 bases at V and 5 bases at J, leaving 14 bases unmatched. The CDR3 is made up of 16 amino acids. DNA for the CDR3: TGTGCCAGCAGCACGGTCGAGGGGGCGGAGGTTTATGGCTACACCTTC. As protein: CASSTVEGAEVYGYTF.

This clonotype was found many times. CDR3 amino acids: CSARQGSTDTQYF. The CDR3 coding sequence is TGCAGTGCTAGACAGGGGAGCACAGATACGCAGTATTTT. The V gene is TRBV20-1, the J gene TRBJ2-3, with TRBD1 as a possible D gene (6 bases). Germline CDR1 reads DFQATT; CDR2 reads SNEGSKA (reference sequence). Trimming pared 2 bases from V and 0 bases from J, leaving 6 bases between. The CDR3 has 13 amino acids.

This clonotype appeared many times. V and J are TRBV24-1 and TRBJ1-4; D may be TRBD1 (5 bases). Germline loops: CDR1 KGHDR, CDR2 SFDVKD. The CDR3 length is 15 residues. V shed 4 bases and J shed 0 bases, with 8 bases lying between them. In nucleotides, the CDR3 is TGTGCCACCAGTGACGGGGGGACAACTAATGAAAAACTGTTTTTT. Translation: CATSDGGTTNEKLFF.

There are many counts of this clonotype. V usage is TRBV30 and J usage is TRBJ2-2, with 13 bases that match TRBD2. V lost 0 bases to trimming and J lost 6 bases; unmatched junction nucleotides: 1. Germline values: CDR1 GTSNPN, CDR2 SVGIG (reference sequence). This CDR3 is 15 amino acids long. The DNA of the CDR3 is TGTGCCTGGAGTGTACTAGCGGGAGGGCCCGGGGAGCTGTTTTTT. Its protein product is CAWSVLAGGPGELFF.

The CDR3: CASSSNRQSYEQYF. The CDR3 DNA follows: TGTGCCAGCAGCTCCAACCGACAGTCCTACGAGCAGTACTTC. The V call is TRBV7-2, the J call TRBJ2-7; tentatively, D is TRBD1 (5 bases). Germline V gene lookup returns CDR1 SGHTA and CDR2 FQGNSA. Trimming removed 4 bases at V and 1 base at J, with 11 bases between. The CDR3 is 14 residues long.

The V and J genes are TRBV29-1 and TRBJ2-5; 13 nucleotides match TRBD2. CDR1 is SQVTM and CDR2 is ANQGSEA in the germline V gene. The V segment lost 6 bases and the J segment 4 bases; nucleotides outside the gene matches: 5. The CDR3 loop spans 14 amino acids. CDR3 coding DNA: TGCAGCGTGGGGACTAGCGGGACTGGAGAGACCCAGTACTTC. Translation: CSVGTSGTGETQYF.

This clonotype was recorded a few times. V is TRBV19 and J is TRBJ1-5, with D unclear. This CDR3 contains 13 residues. V lost 4 bases to trimming and J lost 7 bases, with 11 bases between them. In germline, CDR1 is LNHDA, CDR2 SQIVND (reference sequence). CDR3 bases: TGTGCCAGTAGTAGTGACCCTAGCCAGCCCCAGCATTTT. Encoded protein: CASSSDPSQPQHF.

The V call is TRBV7-8, the J call TRBJ2-7; D is undetermined. V shed 1 base and J shed 4 bases, with 8 bases lying between them. This CDR3 is 13 amino acids long. Germline loops: CDR1 SGHVS, CDR2 FQNEAQ. The CDR3 coding sequence is TGTGCCAGCAGCTTAGTGATCGGTTACGAGCAGTACGTC. It encodes CASSLVIGYEQYV.

CDR3 DNA sequence: TGCAGTGCTAGAGATGGGGAGAGGGTTGGGGCCAACGTCCTGACTTTC. Protein sequence: CSARDGERVGANVLTF. The chain employs TRBV20-1 and TRBJ2-6, with D perhaps matching TRBD2 (5 bases). Germline CDR1 is DFQATT and CDR2 is SNEGSKA (reference sequence). The CDR3 length is 16 residues. V lost 0 bases and J 3 bases, leaving 12 bases between the germline ends.

The gene calls are TRBV9 and TRBJ1-5, with TRBD1 as a possible D gene (6 bases). In germline, CDR1 is SGDLS, CDR2 YYNGEE. The CDR3 is 15 amino acids. Trimming stripped 4 bases from V and 4 bases from J, with 15 bases between. In DNA, the CDR3 is TGTGCCAGCAGCTTCTCCGGGCAGGGGAATCAGCCCCAGCATTTT. Translated, it gives CASSFSGQGNQPQHF.

Many counts were recorded for this clonotype. V gene TRBV2 combines with J gene TRBJ2-3, with 12 nucleotides matching TRBD2. V was clipped by 8 bases and J by 5 bases; unmatched bases: 5. This CDR3 comprises 14 residues. Per germline, CDR1 SNHLY and CDR2 FYNNEI. The CDR3 DNA reads TGTGCCAGCTGGAGACTAGCGGGAGTAGATACGCAGTATTTT. This encodes CASWRLAGVDTQYF.

J is TRBJ2-1 and V is TRBV12-3 or TRBV12-4; 10 bases map to TRBD1. J lost 9 bases, V lost 6 bases, and 8 bases had no gene match. The CDR3 is made up of 14 amino acids. The CDR3 loop reads CASSPGQGPGEQFF. The DNA for the CDR3 is TGTGCCAGCAGCCCGGGACAGGGGCCGGGTGAGCAGTTCTTC.

The rearrangement uses TRBV30 and TRBJ1-3; the D is unclear. V was clipped by 4 bases and J by 0 bases, with 13 bases between them. There are 15 residues in the CDR3. CDR1 and CDR2 (germline): GTSNPN, SVGIG (reference sequence). This chain's CDR3 is CAWNPRHISGNTIYF. CDR3 sequence (DNA): TGTGCCTGGAACCCGCGGCATATCTCTGGAAACACCATATATTTT.

This clonotype came up many times. The gene calls are TRBV6-1 and TRBJ1-4; tentative D call: TRBD1 (6 bases). The CDR3 covers 12 residues. Germline assignment: CDR1 MNHNS and CDR2 SASEGT. V was pared by 10 bases and J by 7 bases, with 13 bases between. CDR3: CATRQETEKLFF. In DNA form, the CDR3 reads TGTGCCACCAGACAGGAGACTGAAAAACTGTTTTTT.

This clonotype was seen many times. This rearrangement joins TRBV12-3 or TRBV12-4 to TRBJ1-5; 9 bases line up with TRBD1. The CDR3 extends over 13 amino acids. V gave up 7 bases and J gave up 9 bases; unmatched junction bases: 7. As DNA, the CDR3 is TGTGCCAGCACCCGACAGGGGGAATGGCCCCAGCATTTT. Translated: CASTRQGEWPQHF.

This clonotype was found many times. The chain carries TRBV19 and TRBJ2-5; possibly TRBD2 for D (6 bases). V lost 7 bases to trimming and J lost 5 bases, with 20 bases between them. In germline, CDR1 is LNHDA, CDR2 SQIVND (reference sequence). The CDR3 is 15 residues long. The CDR3 loop reads CASTQTVTSTETQYF. The CDR3 nucleotides read TGTGCCAGTACGCAGACCGTTACTAGCACCGAGACCCAGTACTTC.

This clonotype occurred many times. J is TRBJ1-1 and V is TRBV28; D unclear. Trimming removed 6 bases at V and 2 bases at J, with 13 bases between. The germline V gene has CDR1 MDHEN and CDR2 SYDVKM. The CDR3 extends over 14 amino acids. CDR3 in amino acids: CASSFHSTNTEAFF. The CDR3 coding sequence is TGTGCCAGCAGCTTCCACAGCACAAACACTGAAGCTTTCTTT.

This clonotype turned up a few times. The CDR3 DNA reads TGTGCCAGCAGCGACGACAGCCCCAGCACAGATACGCAGTATTTT. This sequence encodes CASSDDSPSTDTQYF. This sequence joins TRBV9 and TRBJ2-3; D perhaps matches TRBD1 (5 bases). Germline lookup yields CDR1 SGDLS and CDR2 YYNGEE. Trimming cost V 3 bases and J 0 bases, with 11 bases left between them. The CDR3 loop spans 15 amino acids.

This clonotype has ten or more counts. The chain carries TRBV5-1 and TRBJ1-1; tentative D call: TRBD1 (6 bases). V lost 3 bases and J lost 1, with 13 bases in between. Germline V gene lookup returns CDR1 SGHRS and CDR2 YFSETQ. The CDR3 length is 15 residues. The CDR3 DNA follows: TGCGCCAGCAGCTGGGGAGGGGGGGCGAACACTGAAGCTTTCTTT. Translating it yields CASSWGGGANTEAFF.

This clonotype occurred many times. The chain joins TRBV27 to TRBJ2-3; D perhaps matches TRBD2 (7 bases). The CDR3 extends over 14 amino acids. Trimming removed 7 bases at V and 5 bases at J, with 16 bases between. Germline CDR1 reads MNHEY; CDR2 reads SMNVEV (reference sequence). CDR3 in amino acids: CASTSRGGGDTQYF. In DNA form, the CDR3 reads TGTGCCAGCACGTCTAGAGGGGGGGGAGATACGCAGTATTTT.

This clonotype was counted only a few times. The chain uses TRBV6-5 and TRBJ1-3; TRBD1 aligns across 8 bases. The V segment lost 0 bases and the J segment 3 bases; nucleotides outside the gene matches: 7. The CDR3 contains 17 residues. The germline V gene has CDR1 MNHEY and CDR2 SVGAGI. The CDR3 loop is CASSYSGQGAFGNTIYF. In DNA form, the CDR3 reads TGTGCCAGCAGTTACTCGGGCCAGGGGGCTTTTGGAAACACCATATATTTT.

The chain recombines TRBV11-3 with TRBJ1-1, with 10 nucleotides matching TRBD1. The CDR3 contains 15 residues. Germline-derived CDR1 and CDR2 are SGHNT and YENEEA. Trimming took 3 bases from V and 3 from J; bases not matched to a gene: 4. CDR3 DNA: TGTGCCAGCAGCTTGGGACAGGGGTCCTACACTGAAGCTTTCTTT. It encodes CASSLGQGSYTEAFF.

The chain joins TRBV29-1 to TRBJ1-1; maybe TRBD1 (6 bases). The CDR3 has 13 amino acids. V lost 7 bases to trimming and J lost 0 bases, with 12 bases between them. Germline assignment: CDR1 SQVTM and CDR2 ANQGSEA. CDR3 amino acids: CSASTGMNTEAFF. CDR3 DNA sequence: TGCAGCGCCTCTACAGGGATGAACACTGAAGCTTTCTTT.

This clonotype was observed at least ten times. The chain carries TRBV28 and TRBJ2-3; D might be TRBD1 or TRBD2, each matching 5 bases. V shed 5 bases and J shed 7 bases, with 16 bases lying between them. This CDR3 comprises 14 residues. Germline CDR1 MDHEN, CDR2 SYDVKM. For the CDR3, the DNA is TGTGCCAGCAGTCCCGGGACCCCTCCCCATACGCAGTATTTT. Translation gives CASSPGTPPHTQYF.

This clonotype has a count of ten or more. The chain has TRBV29-1 and TRBJ2-7; 8 nucleotides match TRBD2. This CDR3 region has 13 residues. V was pared by 6 bases and J by 4 bases, with 8 bases of the junction left unmatched. Germline values: CDR1 SQVTM, CDR2 ANQGSEA. The CDR3: CSVAGTRGYEQYF. The CDR3 coding sequence is TGCAGCGTGGCCGGGACTAGGGGGTACGAGCAGTACTTC.